The present entry profiles one TCR beta chain with its context. Which antigen it targets is not known. The input lacks base qualities; no much larger clone sits a single base away. TCRbeta CDR3 regions were amplified from genomic DNA using the immunoSEQ Assay, a bias-controlled multiplex PCR. The authors processed their data as follows. The number of nucleated cells in each sample was estimated by amplification of reference gene primers within the assay. Sequence reads were collapsed and filtered to measure the absolute abundance of every unique TCRbeta CDR3 rearrangement. For each sample, productive Simpson clonality was calculated by taking the square root of Simpson's diversity index across productive rearrangements. Not all clones reach the TCRdb copy of this immuneACCESS table, which keeps in-frame sequences only. Checked studies attribute under half of the gap to unresolved V genes and leave the rest unexplained. V, J and clone size are taken as reported in that table, and D and trimming were inferred from the DNA itself. This sample is represented by some 270,000 clones; approximately 84% of them were singletons. Roughly 6.7% of the sample goes to the ten largest clones.

This sample was taken from a study of blood T cell repertoires in COVID-19 (dated by TCRdb to about 2020). For the study in its entirety: Samples from collaborators originated in the United States, Italy and Spain and spanned both the acute and convalescent phases of COVID-19. A de-identified subject ID, COVID-19 status, age in years and sex were almost always included in the sample metadata. Subjects who had been exposed to COVID-19, were actively infected with it, or had recovered from it provided the deeply sampled blood TCRbeta repertoires that made up the dataset. The prospective study material was composed of cDNA or gDNA derived from T cells, B-cell-depleted T cells, or PBMCs. Where available, HLA class I and class II types were obtained from metadata supplied by the sample provider rather than from assay-based typing. Samples came from the ongoing ImmuneRACE study (first 160 participants) plus 1,254 subjects from 6 global collaborators. The repertoires were released in a freely available public database meant as a resource for research on the immune response to SARS-CoV-2.

Participants in the prospective study were enrolled through a virtual design, were aged 18 to 89 years, and lived in 24 United States geographic areas. In the prospective study, participants were assigned to cohorts based on the clinical history participants reported in a screening survey and a study questionnaire. Exposed participants had been in contact with someone with a PCR-confirmed or clinician-diagnosed COVID-19 case within 2 weeks of study entry. Mobile phlebotomists in the prospective study collected whole blood, serum and a nasopharyngeal or oropharyngeal swab from every participant. Prospective study participants could optionally give additional blood draws and questionnaires over an approximately 2-month period. Before DNA extraction, blood samples from the prospective study were shipped at room temperature or frozen. General study outcomes and caveats: The quantity of clinical and demographic metadata differed by source and by participant and was supplied without curation.

The CDR3, cysteine through phenylalanine, is 19 amino acids long. Only the CDR3 DNA stays, 57 bases, in frame from base 1. CDR1 SNHLY and CDR2 FYNNEI are derived from the germline V gene. The germline V and J ends show losses of 3 bases and 0 bases respectively, and no gene match explains 11 bases of the junction. The V and J genes are TRBV2 and TRBJ2-1, with 10 bases in between that match TRBD2. This TCR was sampled from a woman between 45 and 60 years old who had been exposed to COVID-19. Sequencing input: PBMCs or T cells enriched from blood (not recorded which). The DNA sequence reads TGTGCCAGCAGTGAGGTAGCGGGGGGCCTTCTTAGCTCCTACAATGAGCAGTTCTTC. Translated, it gives CASSEVAGGLLSSYNEQFF.